A single sample gave rise to the 29 T cell receptor beta chains below, sequenced in a study of blood T cell repertoires in COVID-19 (dated by TCRdb to the early 2020s). Receptors were amplified or captured by the immunoSEQ multiplex PCR assay. TCRdb took over this immuneACCESS table, retaining in-frame rearrangements with V and J assigned. Such tables are incomplete; in checked studies, under half of the missing clones stem from an unresolved V gene, and the remainder is unexplained. This sample gives roughly 200,000 clones in total; 70% to 90% of them show up just once. The top ten clones comprise 1.2% of the sample. Sequencing was carried out using PBMCs or T cells enriched from blood (not recorded which). These receptors were taken from a man aged 25-45 years who had recovered from COVID-19.

This chain joins TRBV28 and TRBJ1-4, with 8 positions matching TRBD1. V lost 6 bases to trimming and J lost 5 bases; unmatched junction nucleotides: 2. Germline V gene data show CDR1 as MDHEN and CDR2 as SYDVKM. This CDR3 has 13 amino acids. CDR3 loop: CASRRTGNEKLFF. CDR3 sequence (DNA): TGTGCCAGCAGACGGACAGGGAATGAAAAACTGTTTTTT.

V is TRBV12-3 or TRBV12-4 and J is TRBJ1-6; perhaps TRBD1 as D (6 bases). CDR3 length: 13 residues. Between the trimmed V and J ends, which lost 6 bases and 10 bases, there was a span of 13 bases. The DNA for the CDR3 is TGTGCCAGCAGGCGACAGGTACGATCACCCCTCCACTTT. It encodes CASRRQVRSPLHF.

The chain couples TRBV19 to TRBJ2-2; TRBD2 matches at 9 bases. The CDR3 covers 18 residues. Unmatched junction bases numbered 15, after V lost 3 bases and J lost 7 bases. Per the germline V gene, CDR1 is LNHDA and CDR2 is SQIVND (reference sequence). In DNA form, the CDR3 reads TGTGCCAGTAGTATTGATTTCCTTAGCGGGAGACGGGGCGGGGAGCTGTTTTTT. Amino acid sequence: CASSIDFLSGRRGGELFF.

This chain uses TRBV18 with TRBJ1-3, with 7 nucleotides matching TRBD1. Germline trimming cut 1 base from V and 2 bases from J; bases unmatched to any gene: 2. The germline gives CDR1 KGHSH, CDR2 LQKENI. CDR3 length: 15 amino acids. CDR3 sequence (DNA): TGTGCCAGCTCACCACAGGGGGCGCCTGGAAACACCATATATTTT. This codes for CASSPQGAPGNTIYF. Full variable domain (outside the CDR3, taken from reference TRBV18 and TRBJ1-3): NAGVMQNPRHLVRRRGQEARLRCSPMKGHSHVYWYRQLPEEGLKFMVYLQKENIIDESGMPKERFSAEFPKEGPSILRIQQVVRGDSAAYFCASSPQGAPGNTIYFGEGSWLTVV.

The chain combines TRBV20-1 with TRBJ2-3, with TRBD1 matching over 8 bases. J lost 2 bases, V lost 3 bases, and 7 bases had no gene match. The CDR3 covers 15 residues. The V gene's germline CDR1 is DFQATT and CDR2 SNEGSKA (reference sequence). CDR3 amino acids: CSASTSGGITDTQYF. The CDR3 DNA reads as TGCAGTGCTAGTACTTCAGGGGGCATCACAGATACGCAGTATTTT.

V gene TRBV3-1 (or the pseudogene TRBV3-2) combines with J gene TRBJ1-3; possibly TRBD1 for D (5 bases). CDR3 length equals 14 residues. The ends were cut back, 4 bases at V and 4 bases at J, with 11 bases in the middle. Per the germline V gene, CDR1 is LGHDT and CDR2 is YNNKEL (reference sequence). The DNA for the CDR3 is TGTGCCAGCAGCCGAGGGACTCTGGGAAACACCATATATTTT. Translated: CASSRGTLGNTIYF.

This rearrangement joins TRBV18 to TRBJ2-3; unclear D gene. V was pared by 4 bases and J by 4 bases, with 6 bases between. This CDR3 spans 12 amino acids. Per germline, CDR1 KGHSH and CDR2 LQKENI. The CDR3 sequence is CASSQAADTQYF. CDR3 DNA: TGTGCCAGCTCACAGGCGGCAGATACGCAGTATTTT.

This chain links TRBV21-1 with TRBJ1-5. TRBV21-1 counts as a pseudogene. This CDR3 is built from 16 residues. The CDR3 DNA is TGTGCCAGCAGCAAGAGGGCGGCGGATAGCAATCAGCCCCAGCATTTT. It yields the protein CASSKRAADSNQPQHF.

The chain joins TRBV11-2 to TRBJ1-2; 11 bases agree with TRBD1. CDR1 and CDR2 from the germline V gene are SGHAT and FQNNGV. J gave up 3 bases and V 5 bases, and 17 bases lay outside the gene matches. This CDR3 region has 19 residues. The chain's CDR3 is CASSDRVYRDRGGYYGYTF. In DNA form, the CDR3 reads TGTGCCAGCAGCGACCGAGTCTATAGGGACAGGGGGGGGTACTATGGCTACACCTTC.

Only one count was recorded for this clone. The chain employs TRBV2 and TRBJ1-4, with 8 bases that match TRBD1. V lost 7 bases and J lost 4; bases outside the gene matches: 8. The germline CDR1 and CDR2 sequences are SNHLY and FYNNEI. This CDR3 region has 15 residues. The CDR3 DNA sequence: TGTGCCAGCAATTCAGGGGGCAAGGGTAATGAAAAACTGTTTTTT. Residues: CASNSGGKGNEKLFF.

This rearrangement joins TRBV7-9 to TRBJ2-7, with TRBD1 as a possible D gene (6 bases). Looked up from germline, CDR1 is SEHNR and CDR2 is FQNEAQ (reference sequence). V dropped 2 bases and J dropped 2 bases, with 7 bases sitting between them. This CDR3 region has 13 residues. The CDR3 reads CASSLQGPYEQYF. CDR3 DNA sequence: TGTGCCAGCAGCTTACAGGGGCCCTACGAGCAGTACTTC.

The chain joins TRBV5-5 to TRBJ1-2; 7 nucleotides match TRBD1. The J segment lost 6 bases and the V segment lost 5 bases, leaving 13 bases of the junction unmatched. Germline lookup yields CDR1 SGHKS and CDR2 YYEKEE (reference sequence). CDR3 length: 15 residues. As DNA, the CDR3 is TGTGCCAGCAGAAAAGGCGACAGGGTAGACCATGGCTACACCTTC. It specifies CASRKGDRVDHGYTF.

The chain couples TRBV6-2 or TRBV6-3 to TRBJ1-4, with 8 bases that match TRBD1. The CDR3 has 16 amino acids. V was pared by 2 bases and J by 4 bases, with 6 bases of the junction left unmatched. Looked up from germline, CDR1 is MNHEY and CDR2 is SVGEGT. DNA of the CDR3: TGTGCCAGCAGTTACGCCCGACAGGGGAATAATGAAAAACTGTTTTTT. Its protein product is CASSYARQGNNEKLFF.

The CDR3 bases are TGTGCCAGCAGCGCGGACGATCAGGGAAGAACTAATGAAAAACTGTTTTTT. As protein: CASSADDQGRTNEKLFF. The chain is built from TRBV9 and TRBJ1-4; D might be TRBD1 (5 bases). Germline V gene data show CDR1 as SGDLS and CDR2 as YYNGEE. Trimming shortened V by 3 bases and J by 1 base, and 16 bases separated the two germline ends. The CDR3 has 17 residues.

The genes are TRBV20-1 and TRBJ2-5; D might be TRBD2 (6 bases). Trimming removed 5 bases at V and 6 bases at J, with 10 bases between. The CDR3 consists of 11 residues. The germline gives CDR1 DFQATT, CDR2 SNEGSKA (reference sequence). CDR3 loop: CSARLVQTQYF. Written as DNA, the CDR3 is TGCAGTGCTCGACTAGTTCAGACCCAGTACTTC.

This clone was picked up a small number of times. V and J are TRBV4-1 and TRBJ2-7; D is ambiguous. Germline V gene sequence: CDR1 MGHRA, CDR2 YSYEKL. CDR3 size: 16 residues. V was trimmed by 1 base and J by 1 base, leaving 14 bases between them. CDR3 coding DNA: TGCGCCAGCAGCCAAGTTTGGATAACAGAATCCTACGAGCAGTACTTC. Translating it yields CASSQVWITESYEQYF.

V is TRBV11-3 and J is TRBJ2-7, with D possibly matching TRBD2 (5 bases). CDR3 length: 14 amino acids. V was trimmed by 5 bases and J by 0 bases, leaving 11 bases between them. Per germline, CDR1 SGHNT and CDR2 YENEEA. The CDR3 DNA reads TGTGCCAGCAGCCCCTTGAGGGACTCCTACGAGCAGTACTTC. This codes for CASSPLRDSYEQYF.

The chain employs TRBV10-2 and TRBJ1-2; D unclear. CDR3 length: 12 residues. Germline lookup yields CDR1 WSHSY and CDR2 SAAADI. V dropped 0 bases and J dropped 4 bases, with 3 bases sitting between them. As DNA, the CDR3 is TGCGCCAGCAGTGAGTCCGGCTATGGCTACACCTTC. Protein sequence: CASSESGYGYTF.

The rearrangement links TRBV9 to TRBJ1-1; D unresolved. Germline V gene sequence: CDR1 SGDLS, CDR2 YYNGEE. V was clipped by 2 bases and J by 3 bases, with 5 bases between them. The CDR3 runs to 12 residues. CDR3 bases: TGTGCCAGCAGCGTCTCCCACACTGAAGCTTTCTTT. Protein: CASSVSHTEAFF.

This chain links TRBV7-4 with TRBJ1-5; no clear D gene. V was shortened by 6 bases and J by 4 bases, with 10 bases between the two germline ends. The CDR3 runs 13 residues. Germline CDR1 is SGHVT and CDR2 is SQSDAQ. CDR3 loop: CASRLSRNQPQHF. The CDR3 coding sequence is TGTGCCAGCAGGTTAAGTCGGAATCAGCCCCAGCATTTT.

This rearrangement joins TRBV28 to TRBJ2-5; possible D gene TRBD2, 6 bases. With 8 bases removed from V and 3 bases from J, the gap between germline ends came to 13 bases. The CDR3 contains 13 residues. Germline assignment: CDR1 MDHEN and CDR2 SYDVKM. CDR3 loop: CASLAWTKETQYF. CDR3 nucleotides: TGTGCCAGCCTCGCTTGGACTAAAGAGACCCAGTACTTC.

The genes are TRBV3-1 (or the pseudogene TRBV3-2) and TRBJ2-1; 13 nucleotides line up with TRBD2. CDR3 length: 23 amino acids. Losses at the gene ends were 2 bases for V and 1 base for J; bases not matched to a gene: 20. Germline V lookup: CDR1 LGHDT, CDR2 YNNKEL (reference sequence). The CDR3, as DNA: TGTGCCAGCAGCCAACCGGTTAGGACTAGCGGGAGACGGTGGGAAAAGTCCTACAATGAGCAGTTCTTC. Translated: CASSQPVRTSGRRWEKSYNEQFF.

This chain links TRBV28 with TRBJ2-3; the match to TRBD2 covers 8 bases. This CDR3 is 16 amino acids long. V shed 6 bases and J 6 bases; nucleotides not matched to a gene: 14. Germline CDR1 MDHEN, CDR2 SYDVKM. The CDR3 DNA is TGTGCCAGCAGGGGGGGACTAGACCCCAGGTTGGATACGCAGTATTTT. Translating gives CASRGGLDPRLDTQYF.

V and J are TRBV9 and TRBJ2-5; D possibly corresponds to TRBD2 (5 bases). This CDR3 spans 14 amino acids. V lost 3 bases and J lost 2, with 11 bases in between. The V gene's germline CDR1 is SGDLS and CDR2 YYNGEE. In DNA, the CDR3 is TGTGCCAGCAGCGCAGCCGGCGGGCAAGAGACCCAGTACTTC. Encoded protein: CASSAAGGQETQYF.

This sequence joins TRBV4-2 and TRBJ1-6, with 7 bases identical to TRBD1. With 0 bases clipped from V and 7 bases from J, the junction kept 0 bases outside the gene matches. The CDR3 is made up of 14 amino acids. CDR1 is LGHNA and CDR2 is YNFKEQ in the germline V gene. DNA for the CDR3: TGTGCCAGCAGCCAAGAGACAGGGAATTCACCCCTCCACTTT. Its protein is CASSQETGNSPLHF.

This rearrangement joins TRBV29-1 to TRBJ2-3; 11 positions agree with TRBD2. The CDR3 spans 12 residues. Per the germline V gene, CDR1 is SQVTM and CDR2 is ANQGSEA. With V trimmed by 5 bases and J by 5 bases, 0 bases remained unmatched. CDR3 coding DNA: TGCAGCGTTACTAGCGGGAGAGATACGCAGTATTTT. Amino acids: CSVTSGRDTQYF.

This rearrangement joins TRBV6-5 to TRBJ2-3, with a weak D call TRBD2 (6 bases). The CDR3 is 15 residues long. Germline V gene lookup returns CDR1 MNHEY and CDR2 SVGAGI. Trimming left V 6 bases short and J 2 bases short, with 15 bases between. The CDR3 region has the DNA TGTGCCAGCAGCGATACGGGACTTGTCACAGATACGCAGTATTTT. It specifies CASSDTGLVTDTQYF.

The rearrangement joins TRBV29-1 to TRBJ1-5; 9 bases are shared with TRBD1. Germline V gene data show CDR1 as SQVTM and CDR2 as ANQGSEA. Trimming removed 0 bases from V and 0 bases from J; junction bases left unmatched: 12. CDR3 length equals 19 residues. CDR3 nucleotide sequence: TGCAGCGTTGAAGAACCCCCGGGACAGGGCTACGGTAGCAATCAGCCCCAGCATTTT. Protein sequence: CSVEEPPGQGYGSNQPQHF. The variable domain in full, with the rest retrieved from reference TRBV29-1 and TRBJ1-5, is SAVISQKPSRDICQRGTSLTIQCQVDSQVTMMFWYRQQPGQSLTLIATANQGSEATYESGFVIDKFPISRPNLTFSTLTVSNMSPEDSSIYLCSVEEPPGQGYGSNQPQHFGDGTRLSIL.

This clone was counted only a few times. The chain uses TRBV7-2 and TRBJ2-1; D perhaps matches TRBD1 (5 bases). The CDR3 extends over 13 amino acids. Trimming cost V 4 bases and J 4 bases, with 8 bases left between them. CDR1 and CDR2 (germline): SGHTA, FQGNSA. CDR3 sequence: CASSSDRYNEQFF. In DNA, the CDR3 is TGTGCCAGCAGCTCAGACAGATACAATGAGCAGTTCTTC.